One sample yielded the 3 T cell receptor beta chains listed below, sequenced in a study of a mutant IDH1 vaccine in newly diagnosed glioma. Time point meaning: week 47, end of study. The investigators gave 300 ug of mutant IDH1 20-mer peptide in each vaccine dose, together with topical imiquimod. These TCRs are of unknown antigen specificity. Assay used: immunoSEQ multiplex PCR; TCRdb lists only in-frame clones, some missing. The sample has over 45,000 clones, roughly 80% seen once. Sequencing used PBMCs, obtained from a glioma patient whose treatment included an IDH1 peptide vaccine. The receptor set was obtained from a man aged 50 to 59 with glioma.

CDR3 in amino acids: CASSPWTGGETEAFF. CDR3 bases: TGTGCCAGCAGCCCCTGGACAGGGGGCGAAACTGAAGCTTTCTTT. The chain joins TRBV11-2 to TRBJ1-1, with 11 bases that match TRBD1. CDR3 length: 15 amino acids. V lost 5 bases, J lost 5 bases, and 7 bases stayed unmatched. Per germline, CDR1 SGHAT and CDR2 FQNNGV.

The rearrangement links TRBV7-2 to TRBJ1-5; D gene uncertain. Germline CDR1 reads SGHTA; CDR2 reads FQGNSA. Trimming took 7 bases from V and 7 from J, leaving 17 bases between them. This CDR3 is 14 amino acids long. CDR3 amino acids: CASTTERGGQPQHF. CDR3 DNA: TGTGCCAGCACCACCGAACGGGGAGGGCAGCCCCAGCATTTT.

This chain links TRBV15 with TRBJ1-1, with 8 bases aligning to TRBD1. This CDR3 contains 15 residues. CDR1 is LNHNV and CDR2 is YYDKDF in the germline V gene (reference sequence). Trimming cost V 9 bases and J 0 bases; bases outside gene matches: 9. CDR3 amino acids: CATSQGEGVNTEAFF. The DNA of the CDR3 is TGTGCCACTTCACAGGGGGAGGGCGTGAACACTGAAGCTTTCTTT. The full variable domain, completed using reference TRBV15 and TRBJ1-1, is DAMVIQNPRYQVTQFGKPVTLSCSQTLNHNVMYWYQQKSSQAPKLLFHYYDKDFNNEADTPDNFQSRRPNTSFCFLDIRSPGLGDTAMYLCATSQGEGVNTEAFFGQGTRLTVV.